Presented here are 10 T cell receptor beta chains from one specimen sequenced in a study of Ad26.COV2.S vaccination and SARS-CoV-2 variants. Assay used: immunoSEQ multiplex PCR; TCRdb lists only in-frame clones, some missing. The sample lists roughly 420,000 clones, 89% occurring once. This sample's treatment: around 19 received Ad26.COV2.S at low or high dose, single or two shots; a few received placebo; per-sample allocation not given. Sampling was performed 63 days after the first vaccine or placebo injection. The sample was peripheral blood, taken in a trial of Ad26.COV2.S vaccine versus placebo. Receptor source: a person between 18 and 59 years old who received the Ad26.COV2.S COVID-19 vaccine or a placebo.

V and J are TRBV7-2 and TRBJ2-3; TRBD2 matches at 9 bases. CDR3 size: 17 residues. From germline, CDR1 is SGHTA and CDR2 FQGNSA. The trim removed 1 base at V and 7 bases at J, leaving 12 bases unmatched. The DNA of the CDR3 is TGTGCCAGCAGCTTAGTCAGCGCTAGCGGGACTACGTATACGCAGTATTTT. Translating it yields CASSLVSASGTTYTQYF.

The rearrangement links TRBV9 to TRBJ1-1; 10 bases match TRBD1. This CDR3 contains 12 residues. Trimming took 4 bases from V and 11 from J; bases not matched to a gene: 5. Per the germline V gene, CDR1 is SGDLS and CDR2 is YYNGEE. The CDR3 sequence is CASSSRTGGAFF. Written as DNA, the CDR3 is TGTGCCAGCAGCTCCCGGACAGGGGGGGCTTTCTTT. The whole variable domain, remainder taken from reference TRBV9 and TRBJ1-1, is DSGVTQTPKHLITATGQRVTLRCSPRSGDLSVYWYQQSLDQGLQFLIQYYNGEERAKGNILERFSAQQFPDLHSELNLSSLELGDSALYFCASSSRTGGAFFGQGTRLTVV.

This rearrangement joins TRBV5-4 to TRBJ1-2; D not certain. Between the trimmed V and J ends, which lost 6 bases and 0 bases, there was a span of 6 bases. The CDR3 length is 12 residues. Germline-derived CDR1 and CDR2 are SGHNT and YYREEE (reference sequence). The CDR3 coding sequence is TGTGCCAGCAAGATACCTAACTATGGCTACACCTTC. Translation: CASKIPNYGYTF.

This chain connects TRBV6-6 to TRBJ1-2; tentatively, D is TRBD1 (5 bases). The CDR3 extends over 15 amino acids. V lost 5 bases to trimming and J lost 0 bases, with 13 bases between them. The germline V gene encodes CDR1 MNHNY and CDR2 SVGAGI (reference sequence). The CDR3 loop reads CASSSPRVPNYGYTF. In DNA, the CDR3 is TGTGCCAGCAGTAGCCCCAGGGTTCCTAACTATGGCTACACCTTC.

The chain recombines TRBV6-2 or TRBV6-3 with TRBJ2-7; 10 bases fit TRBD2. The CDR3 has 15 amino acids. CDR1 MNHEY and CDR2 SVGEGT come from the germline V gene. V was clipped by 7 bases and J by 6 bases; unmatched bases: 12. The CDR3 DNA is TGTGCCAGCACCCCGGGGGGGACTAGCGCTAGCGAGCAGTACTTC. Its protein is CASTPGGTSASEQYF.

The chain links TRBV6-4 to TRBJ1-5; no definite D call. CDR3 size: 14 residues. Trimming left V 6 bases short and J 2 bases short, with 11 bases between. Germline assignment: CDR1 MRHNA and CDR2 SNTAGT. The CDR3 here is CASSANFGNQPQHF. The CDR3 DNA follows: TGTGCCAGCAGCGCGAATTTCGGCAATCAGCCCCAGCATTTT.

The rearrangement joins TRBV5-1 to TRBJ1-4; D is unresolved. The V and J ends lost 4 bases and 10 bases respectively, with 14 bases between them. The CDR3 length is 13 residues. Germline V gene sequence: CDR1 SGHRS, CDR2 YFSETQ. For the CDR3, the DNA is TGCGCCAGCAGCCCAGATTCTCCCGGAAAACTGTTTTTT. It translates to CASSPDSPGKLFF. Drawing the rest from reference TRBV5-1 and TRBJ1-4, the complete variable domain is KAGVTQTPRYLIKTRGQQVTLSCSPISGHRSVSWYQQTPGQGLQFLFEYFSETQRNKGNFPGRFSGRQFSNSRSEMNVSTLELGDSALYLCASSPDSPGKLFFGSGTQLSVL.

V usage is TRBV5-4 and J usage is TRBJ2-1; 7 bases map to TRBD2. CDR1 and CDR2 from the germline V gene are SGHNT and YYREEE (reference sequence). The CDR3 spans 17 residues. J gave up 0 bases and V 4 bases, and 10 bases lay outside the gene matches. The chain's CDR3 is CASSRGTIAGSYNEQFF. The CDR3 nucleotides read TGTGCCAGCAGCCGAGGAACGATAGCGGGCTCCTACAATGAGCAGTTCTTC. The variable domain in full, with the rest retrieved from reference TRBV5-4 and TRBJ2-1, is ETGVTQSPTHLIKTRGQQVTLRCSSQSGHNTVSWYQQALGQGPQFIFQYYREEENGRGNFPPRFSGLQFPNYSSELNVNALELDDSALYLCASSRGTIAGSYNEQFFGPGTRLTVL.

CDR3 bases: TGTGCCAGCAGCCTCAGACGGAACTATGGCTACACCTTC. It is translated as CASSLRRNYGYTF. This chain uses TRBV7-2 with TRBJ1-2; D remains unclear. Trimming shortened V by 5 bases and J by 2 bases, and 9 bases separated the two germline ends. Germline CDR1 is SGHTA and CDR2 is FQGNSA. This CDR3 comprises 13 residues. Based on the CDR3 plus reference TRBV7-2 and TRBJ1-2, the full variable domain is GAGVSQSPSNKVTEKGKDVELRCDPISGHTALYWYRQSLGQGLEFLIYFQGNSAPDKSGLPSDRFSAERTGGSVSTLTIQRTQQEDSAVYLCASSLRRNYGYTFGSGTRLTVV.

J is TRBJ1-1 and V is TRBV9; 7 bases line up with TRBD1. The trim removed 2 bases at V and 6 bases at J, leaving 7 bases unmatched. The CDR3 runs to 14 residues. Germline lookup yields CDR1 SGDLS and CDR2 YYNGEE. The CDR3 here is CASSVQGGGAEAFF. CDR3 coding DNA: TGTGCCAGCAGCGTCCAGGGGGGTGGTGCTGAAGCTTTCTTT.